The clone carrying this T cell receptor (beta chain) was seen more than once but under ten times. What it recognizes is unknown. The read finishes 3 residues shy of the CDR3 end, and the germline J gene is used to complete it. Sequencing used immunoSEQ multiplex PCR; TCRdb keeps in-frame clones, though not all of them. This sample comprises tens of thousands of clones, none seen once only. The length of the CDR3 is 14 residues. Germline values: CDR1 SGHNT, CDR2 YYREEE (reference sequence). The J segment lost 5 bases and the V segment lost 1 base, leaving 3 bases of the junction unmatched. This entry belongs to a study of T cell clonality in common variable immunodeficiency. Study findings and constraints: What drives increased CVID clonality needs T cell subpopulation sequencing.

The receptor's source is a person aged 18 to 75 in good health. Sequencing used peripheral blood mononuclear cells. The chain joins TRBV5-4 to TRBJ2-1; 7 bases are a match to TRBD2. The sequenced part of the CDR3 DNA is TGTGCCAGCAGCTTGCTCGGGGGGAACAATGAG. Its translation is CASSLLGGNNE. From start to end, the CDR3 is CASSLLGGNNEQFF.